The table lists the clone carrying this T cell receptor (beta chain) with a count of one. The sample originates from a study of shared clonotypes between healthy human individuals. The germline V gene has CDR1 SGHVT and CDR2 SQSDAQ. The CDR3 covers 16 residues. V trimming: 1 base; J trimming: 6 bases; junction bases outside the gene matches: 9. The assay used deep level. The table came from immunoSEQ multiplex PCR; TCRdb's copy has only in-frame clones and leaves some out. The table includes millions of clones, over 85% detected once. The specimen was naive CD4+ T cells sorted from blood. Subset in this sample: CD45RA+ positively selected. The clonotype was recovered from a man aged 18 to 29 in good health. The chain uses TRBV7-4 and TRBJ2-1; 7 positions agree with TRBD2. The CDR3 here is CASSLVGREMVNEQFF. In nucleotides, the CDR3 is TGTGCCAGCAGCTTAGTGGGGCGGGAGATGGTCAATGAGCAGTTCTTC.